What follows are 20 T cell receptor beta chains derived from one specimen sequenced in a study of control samples from healthy donors and cancer patients. The repertoire was sequenced with immunoSEQ multiplex PCR; TCRdb's copy has only in-frame clones and lacks some. The sample has 120,000 or so clones; about 95% are singletons. The specimen was blood. These receptors came from a man between 25 and 39 years old in good health.

The V call is TRBV27, the J call TRBJ1-2, with D possibly matching TRBD1 (6 bases). Germline V gene sequence: CDR1 MNHEY, CDR2 SMNVEV (reference sequence). The CDR3 length is 13 residues. Trimming removed 1 base from V and 8 bases from J, with 11 bases in between. The CDR3: CASSLLGAGGYTF. In DNA, the CDR3 is TGTGCCAGCAGTTTATTGGGGGCTGGCGGCTACACCTTC.

The gene calls are TRBV19 and TRBJ1-4; unclear D gene. This CDR3 comprises 16 residues. V was shortened by 3 bases and J by 0 bases, with 11 bases between the two germline ends. Looked up from germline, CDR1 is LNHDA and CDR2 is SQIVND (reference sequence). This CDR3 reads CASSIGRDTTNEKLFF. The DNA for the CDR3 is TGTGCCAGTAGTATTGGACGGGATACAACTAATGAAAAACTGTTTTTT.

The chain is built from TRBV29-1 and TRBJ2-3; the match to TRBD1 covers 9 bases. Germline values: CDR1 SQVTM, CDR2 ANQGSEA. The CDR3 has 12 residues. Here the CDR3 DNA reads TGCGGCGGACAGGGGAGCACAGATACGCAGTATTTT. Translating it yields CGGQGSTDTQYF.

V and J are TRBV19 and TRBJ1-5; a weak D match, TRBD1 (6 bases). The V end lost 2 bases, the J end lost 2 bases, and 10 bases lay between the germline ends. The germline gives CDR1 LNHDA, CDR2 SQIVND (reference sequence). The CDR3 extends over 15 amino acids. The CDR3 loop reads CASSIRGQGNQPQHF. CDR3 nucleotide sequence: TGTGCCAGTAGTATACGGGGGCAGGGCAATCAGCCCCAGCATTTT. Full variable domain (rest looked up from reference TRBV19 and TRBJ1-5): DGGITQSPKYLFRKEGQNVTLSCEQNLNHDAMYWYRQDPGQGLRLIYYSQIVNDFQKGDIAEGYSVSREKKESFPLTVTSAQKNPTAFYLCASSIRGQGNQPQHFGDGTRLSIL.

The rearrangement uses TRBV6-5 and TRBJ1-1; 9 bases map to TRBD1. This CDR3 comprises 15 residues. Losses at the gene ends were 5 bases for V and 4 bases for J; bases not matched to a gene: 8. CDR1 and CDR2 (germline): MNHEY, SVGAGI. This chain's CDR3 is CASSPPTGGVTEAFF. The CDR3 DNA follows: TGTGCCAGCAGTCCCCCCACAGGGGGCGTCACTGAAGCTTTCTTT.

The J gene is TRBJ2-1, the V gene TRBV4-3; 8 bases are shared with TRBD1. The CDR3 covers 16 residues. From germline, CDR1 is LGHNA and CDR2 YSLEER. Trimming took 0 bases from V and 6 from J; bases not matched to a gene: 7. DNA of the CDR3: TGCGCCAGCAGCCAAGACAGGGGGCGGAGGTCCAATGAGCAGTTCTTC. Translation gives CASSQDRGRRSNEQFF.

The chain has TRBV5-4 and TRBJ1-2; D possibly corresponds to TRBD1 (5 bases). There are 14 residues in the CDR3. CDR1 is SGHNT, CDR2 YYREEE, per germline (reference sequence). V was shortened by 5 bases and J by 4 bases, with 15 bases between the two germline ends. In DNA form, the CDR3 reads TGTGCCAGCAGTCAGACCGGGGGTTTCTATGGCTACACCTTC. This translates into CASSQTGGFYGYTF.

DNA for the CDR3: TGTGCCAGCAGTTTATTCGGAAAATATGAAGCTTTCTTT. Its translation: CASSLFGKYEAFF. The J gene is TRBJ1-1, the V gene TRBV28, with D unclear. The CDR3 contains 13 residues. Trimming took off 1 base at V and 7 bases at J, with 10 bases between the two ends. Looked up from germline, CDR1 is MDHEN and CDR2 is SYDVKM. Full variable domain (remainder filled in from reference TRBV28 and TRBJ1-1): DVKVTQSSRYLVKRTGEKVFLECVQDMDHENMFWYRQDPGLGLRLIYFSYDVKMKEKGDIPEGYSVSREKKERFSLILESASTNQTSMYLCASSLFGKYEAFFGQGTRLTVV.

The chain joins TRBV19 to TRBJ1-1; D remains unclear. V dropped 0 bases and J dropped 6 bases, with 8 bases sitting between them. The CDR3 length is 13 residues. CDR1 and CDR2 (germline): LNHDA, SQIVND (reference sequence). In nucleotides, the CDR3 is TGTGCCAGTAGTATAGATCTGAGCTCTGAAGCTTTCTTT. Protein product: CASSIDLSSEAFF.

This rearrangement joins TRBV25-1 to TRBJ1-6; D remains ambiguous. The germline gives CDR1 MGHDK, CDR2 SYGVNS. The CDR3 has 16 residues. The V end was cut by 3 bases, the J end by 5 bases, with 14 bases between. CDR3 nucleotide sequence: TGTGCCAGCAGTGACGCGCGAAGATCCCATAATTCACCCCTCCACTTT. Its protein product is CASSDARRSHNSPLHF. The full variable domain, completed using reference TRBV25-1 and TRBJ1-6, is EADIYQTPRYLVIGTGKKITLECSQTMGHDKMYWYQQDPGMELHLIHYSYGVNSTEKGDLSSESTVSRIRTEHFPLTLESARPSHTSQYLCASSDARRSHNSPLHFGNGTRLTVT.

The rearrangement joins TRBV4-3 to TRBJ2-3, with TRBD2 identical over 7 bases. From germline, CDR1 is LGHNA and CDR2 YSLEER. J was trimmed by 1 base and V by 4 bases; bases with no gene match: 5. CDR3 size: 15 residues. CDR3 protein: CASSRKGRGTDTQYF. CDR3 in DNA: TGCGCCAGCAGCCGTAAGGGGAGGGGCACAGATACGCAGTATTTT.

The CDR3 DNA reads TGTGCCAGCAGTTACTCGACGGGGTTGGCATCCGGGGAGCTGTTTTTT. It is translated as CASSYSTGLASGELFF. The chain uses TRBV6-6 and TRBJ2-2; D is perhaps TRBD2 (5 bases). Germline V gene lookup returns CDR1 MNHNY and CDR2 SVGAGI (reference sequence). The CDR3 has 16 amino acids. With 0 bases removed from V and 6 bases from J, the gap between germline ends came to 14 bases.

V gene TRBV9 combines with J gene TRBJ2-1; D gene uncertain. Trimming removed 0 bases at V and 5 bases at J, with 9 bases between. The CDR3 runs to 14 residues. CDR1 SGDLS and CDR2 YYNGEE come from the germline V gene. CDR3 amino acids: CASSVVNQNNEQFF. The CDR3 DNA reads TGTGCCAGCAGCGTAGTTAATCAGAACAATGAGCAGTTCTTC.

This chain joins TRBV18 and TRBJ2-1; D gene uncertain. Trimming pared 1 base from V and 1 base from J, leaving 2 bases between. The length of the CDR3 is 13 residues. In germline, CDR1 is KGHSH, CDR2 LQKENI. This CDR3 reads CASSPQSYNEQFF. CDR3 nucleotide sequence: TGTGCCAGCTCACCACAATCCTACAATGAGCAGTTCTTC.

For this clone: Other DNA sequences of this sample code for an identical CDR3. The chain has TRBV9 and TRBJ1-6; D is unresolved. The CDR3 has 15 amino acids. Germline V gene lookup returns CDR1 SGDLS and CDR2 YYNGEE. V was pared by 0 bases and J by 1 base, with 5 bases between. CDR3 DNA: TGTGCCAGCAGCGTAGGGGGTTCCTATAATTCACCCCTCCACTTT. Amino acids: CASSVGGSYNSPLHF.

The chain employs TRBV5-4 and TRBJ1-1; the D is unclear. CDR3 length: 12 residues. The V and J ends lost 5 bases and 4 bases respectively, with 9 bases between them. Germline V lookup: CDR1 SGHNT, CDR2 YYREEE (reference sequence). The CDR3 here is CASSIGSTEAFF. In nucleotides, the CDR3 is TGTGCCAGCAGTATAGGGAGCACTGAAGCTTTCTTT.

The rearrangement uses TRBV5-5 and TRBJ1-1; 12 bases align to TRBD1. Germline CDR1 is SGHKS and CDR2 is YYEKEE (reference sequence). The CDR3 spans 14 residues. V lost 2 bases, J lost 10 bases, and 6 bases stayed unmatched. This chain's CDR3 is CASSFSGTGGTAFF. The CDR3 bases are TGTGCCAGCAGCTTCTCCGGGACAGGGGGCACAGCTTTCTTT.

V and J are TRBV7-2 and TRBJ2-6, with D perhaps assigned TRBD1 or TRBD2 (7 bases each). CDR3 length: 15 residues. Germline V gene lookup returns CDR1 SGHTA and CDR2 FQGNSA. V shed 5 bases and J shed 2 bases, with 10 bases lying between them. The CDR3 coding sequence is TGTGCCAGCAGCCAGGGGGGGACTGGGGCCAACGTCCTGACTTTC. Translating gives CASSQGGTGANVLTF.

This CDR3 reads CASSLTAGNSYEQYF. DNA for the CDR3: TGTGCCAGCAGCTTAACGGCGGGGAACTCCTACGAGCAGTACTTC. The chain couples TRBV5-6 to TRBJ2-7; possible D gene TRBD2, 6 bases. With 2 bases removed from V and 0 bases from J, the gap between germline ends came to 12 bases. This CDR3 spans 15 amino acids. CDR1 and CDR2 (germline): SGHDT, YYEEEE.

V usage is TRBV2 and J usage is TRBJ2-7; D gene uncertain. Germline-derived CDR1 and CDR2 are SNHLY and FYNNEI. Trimming took 4 bases from V and 6 from J, leaving 7 bases between them. The CDR3 has 11 amino acids. The CDR3 protein is CASSGSGEQYF. The CDR3, as DNA: TGTGCCAGCAGTGGTTCAGGCGAGCAGTACTTC.